This record looks at one T cell receptor (beta chain) sequence and its context. The protocol was immunoSEQ multiplex PCR, while the TCRdb copy is restricted to in-frame clones and leaves out a portion. The sample holds about 480,000 clones; around 87% are singletons and the top ten take 1.5% to 2%. This sample stems from a study of blood T cell repertoires in COVID-19. Trimming shortened V by 5 bases and J by 0 bases, and 8 bases separated the two germline ends. CDR3 length: 14 residues. The V gene's germline CDR1 is SEHNR and CDR2 FQNEAQ (reference sequence). The sequenced sample consisted of PBMCs or T cells enriched from blood (not recorded which). This TCR derives from a woman between 35 and 50 years old who had recovered from COVID-19. This sequence joins TRBV7-9 and TRBJ1-3; D unclear. The CDR3 coding sequence is TGTGCCAGCAGCCCAGGATACTCTGGAAACACCATATATTTT. This codes for CASSPGYSGNTIYF.